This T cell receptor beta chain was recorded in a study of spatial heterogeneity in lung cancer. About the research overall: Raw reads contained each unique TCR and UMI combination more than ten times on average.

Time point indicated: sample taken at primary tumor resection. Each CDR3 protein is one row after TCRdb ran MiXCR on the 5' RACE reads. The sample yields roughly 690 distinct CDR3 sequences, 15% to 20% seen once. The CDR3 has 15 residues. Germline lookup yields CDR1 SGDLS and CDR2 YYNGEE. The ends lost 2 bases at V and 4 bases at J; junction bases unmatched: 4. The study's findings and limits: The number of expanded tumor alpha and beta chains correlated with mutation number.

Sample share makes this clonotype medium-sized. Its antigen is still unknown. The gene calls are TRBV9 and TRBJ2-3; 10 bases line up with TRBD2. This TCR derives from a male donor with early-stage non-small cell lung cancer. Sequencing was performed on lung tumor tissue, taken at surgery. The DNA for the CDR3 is TGTGCCAGCAGCGTTAGCGGGAGGCTCGCAGATACGCAGTATTTT. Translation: CASSVSGRLADTQYF.